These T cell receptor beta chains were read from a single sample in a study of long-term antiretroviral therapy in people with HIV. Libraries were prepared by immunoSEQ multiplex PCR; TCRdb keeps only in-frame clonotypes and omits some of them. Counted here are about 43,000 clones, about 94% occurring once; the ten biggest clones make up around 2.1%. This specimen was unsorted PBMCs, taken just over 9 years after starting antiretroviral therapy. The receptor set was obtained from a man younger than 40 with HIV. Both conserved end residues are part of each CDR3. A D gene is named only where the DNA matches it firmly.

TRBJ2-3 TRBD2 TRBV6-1 CASSEVSGGPDTQYF
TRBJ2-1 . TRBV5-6 CASSLNALSYNEQFF
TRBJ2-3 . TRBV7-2 CASSLAGGSGTDTQYF
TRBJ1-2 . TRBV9 CASSVGGGYGYTF
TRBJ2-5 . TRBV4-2 CASSQDPGAVLPTQYF
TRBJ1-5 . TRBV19 CASSTAGERQHF
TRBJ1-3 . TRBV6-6 CASSYDSGNTIYF
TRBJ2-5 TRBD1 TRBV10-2 CASSERDSWPQETQYF
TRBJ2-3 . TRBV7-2 CASSTNRDTQYF
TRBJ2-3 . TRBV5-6 CASSTGLPSTDTQYF
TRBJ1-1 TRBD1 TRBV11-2 CASSYDRGTEAFF
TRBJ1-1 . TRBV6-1 CASSESVLLSNAEAFF
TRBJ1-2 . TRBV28 CASSLFGEYGYTF
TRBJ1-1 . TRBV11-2 CASSPYKGMYTEAFF
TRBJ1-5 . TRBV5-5 CASSLWGSGQPQHF
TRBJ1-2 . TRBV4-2 CASSLKLEDRGLGYTF
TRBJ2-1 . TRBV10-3 CAIRSRALGGGLYNEQFF
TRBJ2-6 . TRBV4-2 CASSQDGSSGANVLTF
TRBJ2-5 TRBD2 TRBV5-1 CASSFIAGGRETQYF
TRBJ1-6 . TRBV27 CASSFQAFSPLHF
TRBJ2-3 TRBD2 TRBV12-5 CASGLAPDGRSTDTQYF
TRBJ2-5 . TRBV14 CASSRQTQETQYF
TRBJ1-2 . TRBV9 CASSVGSMDREYGYTF
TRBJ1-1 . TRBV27 CASRLLTGLTEAFF
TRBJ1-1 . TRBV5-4 CASSLSPRPTEAFF
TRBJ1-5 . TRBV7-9 CASSLWAGRDQPQHF
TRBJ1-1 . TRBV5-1 CASSLLGGEAAEAFF
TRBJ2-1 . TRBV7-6 CASSGGGLYNEQFF
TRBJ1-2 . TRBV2 CASSDGPNYGYTF
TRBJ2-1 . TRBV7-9 CASSLMDRYNEQFF
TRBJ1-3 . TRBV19 CASTRTSGNTIYF
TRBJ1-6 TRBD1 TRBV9 CASSVGWTGEGGTLHF
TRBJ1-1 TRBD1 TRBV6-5 CASNGQGKNTEAFF
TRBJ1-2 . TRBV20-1 CSASTDYGYTF
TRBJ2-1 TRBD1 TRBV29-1 CSVRDRPYNEQFF
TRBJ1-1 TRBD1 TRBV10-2 CASSTTGGLLTEAFF
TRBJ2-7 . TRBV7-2 CASSRPSYEQYF
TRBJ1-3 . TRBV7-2 CASSSEGSSSGNTIYF
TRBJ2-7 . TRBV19 CASSSYEQYF
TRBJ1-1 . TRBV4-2 CASSQDALNTEAFF
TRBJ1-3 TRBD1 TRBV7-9 CASSLFRQGRSGNTIYF
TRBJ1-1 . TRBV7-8 CASILGEDVFF
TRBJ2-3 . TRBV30 CAWSTAPVRDTQYF
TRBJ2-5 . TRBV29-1 CSVPTGETQYF